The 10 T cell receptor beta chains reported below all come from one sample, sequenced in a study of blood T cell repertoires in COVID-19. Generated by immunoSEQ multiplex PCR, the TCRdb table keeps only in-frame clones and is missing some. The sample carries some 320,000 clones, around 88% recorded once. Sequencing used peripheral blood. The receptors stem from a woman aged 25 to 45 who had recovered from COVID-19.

The CDR3 DNA follows: TGTGCCAGCAGCGTATCCGGGACGGGAGCCTACGAGCAGTACTTC. This codes for CASSVSGTGAYEQYF. This chain uses TRBV9 with TRBJ2-7; D is possibly TRBD2 (6 bases). Germline CDR1 reads SGDLS; CDR2 reads YYNGEE. This CDR3 region has 15 residues. Trimming left V 1 base short and J 2 bases short, with 13 bases between.

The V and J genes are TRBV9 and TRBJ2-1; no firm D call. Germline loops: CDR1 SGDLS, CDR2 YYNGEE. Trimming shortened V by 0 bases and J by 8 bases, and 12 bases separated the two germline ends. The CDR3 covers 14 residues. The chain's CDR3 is CASSVESILDEQFF. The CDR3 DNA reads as TGTGCCAGCAGCGTAGAATCAATACTCGATGAGCAGTTCTTC.

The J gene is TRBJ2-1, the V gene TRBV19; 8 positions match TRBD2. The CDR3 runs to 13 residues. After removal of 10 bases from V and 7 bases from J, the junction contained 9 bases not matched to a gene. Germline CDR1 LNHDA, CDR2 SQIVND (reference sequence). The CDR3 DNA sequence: TGTGCCACCCTTTCGGGGGGGCAAAATGAGCAGTTCTTC. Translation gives CATLSGGQNEQFF.

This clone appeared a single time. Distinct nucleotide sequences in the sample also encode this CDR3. CDR3 residues: CASSISGGNTEAFF. The CDR3, as DNA: TGTGCCAGTAGTATATCAGGGGGGAACACTGAAGCTTTCTTT. The chain employs TRBV19 and TRBJ1-1; TRBD1 agrees at 7 bases. In germline, CDR1 is LNHDA, CDR2 SQIVND (reference sequence). The CDR3 runs 14 residues. The V segment lost 2 bases and the J segment 1 base; nucleotides outside the gene matches: 1.

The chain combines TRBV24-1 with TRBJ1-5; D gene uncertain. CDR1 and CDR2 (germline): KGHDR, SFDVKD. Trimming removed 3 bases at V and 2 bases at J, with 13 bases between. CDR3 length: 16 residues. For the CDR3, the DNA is TGTGCCACCAGTGATAGCAGGAAAGGTGGCAATCAGCCCCAGCATTTT. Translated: CATSDSRKGGNQPQHF.

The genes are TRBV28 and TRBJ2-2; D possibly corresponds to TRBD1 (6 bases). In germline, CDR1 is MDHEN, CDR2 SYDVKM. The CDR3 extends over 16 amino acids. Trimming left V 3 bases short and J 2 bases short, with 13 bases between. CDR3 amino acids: CASSFGWTVNTGELFF. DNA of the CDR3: TGTGCCAGCAGTTTTGGTTGGACAGTAAACACCGGGGAGCTGTTTTTT.

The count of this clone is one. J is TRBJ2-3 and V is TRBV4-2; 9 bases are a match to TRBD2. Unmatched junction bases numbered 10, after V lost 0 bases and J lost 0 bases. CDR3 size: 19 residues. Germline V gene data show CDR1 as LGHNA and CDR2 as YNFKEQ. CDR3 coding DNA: TGTGCCAGCAGCCAAGAATCCAGCGGGGGGCCCCCCAGCACAGATACGCAGTATTTT. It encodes CASSQESSGGPPSTDTQYF.

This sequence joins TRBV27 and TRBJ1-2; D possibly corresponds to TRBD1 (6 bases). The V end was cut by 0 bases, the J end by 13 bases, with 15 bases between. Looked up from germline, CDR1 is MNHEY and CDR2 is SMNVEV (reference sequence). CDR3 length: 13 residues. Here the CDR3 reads CASSLSPAARGTF. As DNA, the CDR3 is TGTGCCAGCAGTTTATCCCCAGCAGCCAGGGGCACCTTC.

The CDR3 sequence is CASSQPDRTDEKLFF. In DNA, the CDR3 is TGTGCCAGCAGCCAACCGGACAGGACGGATGAAAAACTGTTTTTT. The chain joins TRBV4-2 to TRBJ1-4, with TRBD1 matching 7 bases. The germline V gene encodes CDR1 LGHNA and CDR2 YNFKEQ. Losses at the gene ends were 2 bases for V and 6 bases for J; bases not matched to a gene: 6. This CDR3 spans 15 amino acids.

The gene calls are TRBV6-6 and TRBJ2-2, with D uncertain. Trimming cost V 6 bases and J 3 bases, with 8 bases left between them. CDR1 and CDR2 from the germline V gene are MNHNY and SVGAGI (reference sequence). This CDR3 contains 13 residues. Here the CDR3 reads CASSHSHTGELFF. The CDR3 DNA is TGTGCCAGCAGCCACTCCCACACCGGGGAGCTGTTTTTT.